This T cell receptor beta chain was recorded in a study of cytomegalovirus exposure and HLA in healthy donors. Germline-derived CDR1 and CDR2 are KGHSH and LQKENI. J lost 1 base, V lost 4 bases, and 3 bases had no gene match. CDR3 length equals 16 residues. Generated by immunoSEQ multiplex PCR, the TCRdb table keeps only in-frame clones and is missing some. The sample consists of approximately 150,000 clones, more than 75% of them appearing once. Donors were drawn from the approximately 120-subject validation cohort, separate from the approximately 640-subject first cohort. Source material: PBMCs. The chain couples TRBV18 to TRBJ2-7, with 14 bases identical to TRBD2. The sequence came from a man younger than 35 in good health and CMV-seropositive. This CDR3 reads CASSRTSGGTSYEQYF. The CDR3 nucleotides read TGTGCCAGCTCACGGACTAGCGGGGGGACATCCTACGAGCAGTACTTC.